The text below deals with one TCR beta chain. Its antigen is still unknown. The CDR3 has 15 residues. The V segment lost 1 base and the J segment 2 bases; nucleotides outside the gene matches: 4. Germline loops: CDR1 MGHRA, CDR2 YSYEKL. The source of the sample is a study of beta chain features in type 1 diabetes. Findings of the study overall: Patients showed naive, central memory and Treg TCRB repertoires that appeared more similar than those of healthy donors.

In total, each donor contributed a single heparinised blood draw that averaged around 110 mL. Post-sort purity exceeded 95% for all sorted populations. Expressed TCRB transcripts were sequenced, since all the RNA that had been isolated was reverse transcribed. Mean read depth for naive, central memory and regulatory T cell samples was 3 million to 4.5 million reads. Libraries were prepared by immunoSEQ multiplex PCR; TCRdb keeps only in-frame clonotypes and omits some of them. The table lists about 350,000 clones, less than 20% of them singletons, with approximately 0.043% in the top ten. The material sequenced was naive CD4+ T cells from blood. The TCR originated in a young woman in good health. The gene calls are TRBV4-1 and TRBJ2-5; 7 bases agree with TRBD2. CDR3 in DNA: TGCGCCAGCAGCCAAGTGGCTAGCGGACAAGAGACCCAGTACTTC. This translates into CASSQVASGQETQYF.